In its sample, the clone carrying this TCR beta chain was seen once. Participants' own reports of clinical history determined their cohort assignment. This table comes from immunoSEQ multiplex PCR, and its TCRdb copy is limited to in-frame clones, with some not included. The data hold around 340,000 clones, with 88% observed a single time. This entry is derived from a study of blood T cell repertoires in COVID-19. The specimen sequenced was PBMCs or T cells enriched from blood (not recorded which). This TCR was sampled from a woman aged 25 to 39 who had been exposed to COVID-19.

CDR3 loop: CASSPVATYEQYF. The CDR3 bases are TGTGCCAGCTCACCAGTCGCGACCTACGAGCAGTACTTC. The chain carries TRBV18 and TRBJ2-7, with D unresolved. V lost 2 bases to trimming and J lost 2 bases, with 7 bases between them. The length of the CDR3 is 13 residues. The germline V gene has CDR1 KGHSH and CDR2 LQKENI.